The 30 T cell receptor beta chains reported below all come from one sample, sequenced in a study of shared clonotypes between healthy human individuals. Generated by immunoSEQ multiplex PCR, the TCRdb table keeps only in-frame clones and is missing some. The sample lists about 980,000 clones; less than 85% were seen once. Sample: memory CD4+ T cells sorted from blood. The subset is: CD45RA-negative fraction. The receptors originated from a man younger than 35 in good health.

This chain connects TRBV27 to TRBJ1-6; no firm D call. The ends were cut back, 4 bases at V and 5 bases at J, with 9 bases in the middle. The CDR3 extends over 14 amino acids. Germline lookup yields CDR1 MNHEY and CDR2 SMNVEV (reference sequence). Here the CDR3 reads CASSYREHNSPLHF. DNA for the CDR3: TGTGCCAGCAGTTACCGGGAACATAATTCACCCCTCCACTTT.

The chain has TRBV5-1 and TRBJ1-2; D unclear. This CDR3 spans 13 amino acids. The ends were cut back, 4 bases at V and 4 bases at J, with 11 bases in the middle. The germline V gene has CDR1 SGHRS and CDR2 YFSETQ. CDR3 region: CASSTDGSYGYTF. CDR3 in DNA: TGCGCCAGCAGCACGGACGGAAGCTATGGCTACACCTTC.

This clone was observed a handful of times. This chain uses TRBV20-1 with TRBJ1-1; D not certain. V was clipped by 6 bases and J by 3 bases, with 8 bases between them. Germline lookup yields CDR1 DFQATT and CDR2 SNEGSKA (reference sequence). This CDR3 is built from 11 residues. CDR3 loop: CSAREDTEAFF. CDR3 sequence (DNA): TGCAGTGCCCGCGAGGACACTGAAGCTTTCTTT.

The chain has TRBV29-1 and TRBJ1-2; 7 nucleotides agree with TRBD1. CDR1 and CDR2 from the germline V gene are SQVTM and ANQGSEA. V was pared by 4 bases and J by 1 base, with 3 bases of the junction left unmatched. CDR3 length: 13 residues. The CDR3 DNA reads TGCAGCGTTGGGGGACAGCTTAACTATGGCTACACCTTC. Translating gives CSVGGQLNYGYTF.

This chain connects TRBV6-5 to TRBJ1-5; 10 nucleotides line up with TRBD1. This CDR3 comprises 14 residues. V dropped 6 bases and J dropped 3; count of bases not matched to a gene: 2. Germline CDR1 reads MNHEY; CDR2 reads SVGAGI. The CDR3 is CASRTGGLNQPQHF. CDR3 bases: TGTGCCAGCAGGACAGGGGGCCTCAATCAGCCCCAGCATTTT.

The chain joins TRBV28 to TRBJ2-5; the match to TRBD1 covers 8 bases. Germline assignment: CDR1 MDHEN and CDR2 SYDVKM. The CDR3 is 13 amino acids. J was trimmed by 3 bases and V by 4 bases; bases with no gene match: 1. CDR3 in DNA: TGTGCCAGCAGTTGGGACAGGAAAGAGACCCAGTACTTC. It is translated as CASSWDRKETQYF.

This chain joins TRBV18 and TRBJ1-1; D unresolved. The CDR3 totals 16 residues. The germline gives CDR1 KGHSH, CDR2 LQKENI. With 5 bases removed from V and 1 base from J, the gap between germline ends came to 17 bases. CDR3 amino acids: CASSTAAGLQNTEAFF. The CDR3, as DNA: TGTGCCAGCTCAACGGCTGCCGGGCTTCAGAACACTGAAGCTTTCTTT.

The J gene is TRBJ2-5, the V gene TRBV2; D unresolved. With 7 bases removed from V and 5 bases from J, the gap between germline ends came to 17 bases. Germline assignment: CDR1 SNHLY and CDR2 FYNNEI. The CDR3 spans 14 residues. The CDR3 is CASTGSQRRETQYF. Written as DNA, the CDR3 is TGTGCCAGCACCGGTTCCCAGCGTCGGGAGACCCAGTACTTC. Combining the CDR3 with reference TRBV2 and TRBJ2-5 gives the whole variable domain EPEVTQTPSHQVTQMGQEVILRCVPISNHLYFYWYRQILGQKVEFLVSFYNNEISEKSEIFDDQFSVERPDGSNFTLKIRSTKLEDSAMYFCASTGSQRRETQYFGPGTRLLVL.

The rearrangement links TRBV7-8 to TRBJ1-3, with 7 positions matching TRBD1. The CDR3 is made up of 17 amino acids. Germline V gene lookup returns CDR1 SGHVS and CDR2 FQNEAQ. V trimming: 5 bases; J trimming: 0 bases; junction bases outside the gene matches: 10. CDR3 sequence: CASSLRPTGSSGNTIYF. CDR3 in DNA: TGTGCCAGCAGCCTAAGGCCGACAGGGTCCTCTGGAAACACCATATATTTT.

The chain uses TRBV11-2 and TRBJ2-7; TRBD1 is a possible D gene (7 bases). V was cut by 3 bases and J by 1 base, with 16 bases left in between. CDR1 and CDR2 (germline): SGHAT, FQNNGV. This CDR3 contains 16 residues. CDR3 sequence: CASSLVRGEESYEQYF. In DNA form, the CDR3 reads TGTGCCAGCAGCTTGGTCAGGGGGGAGGAATCCTACGAGCAGTACTTC.

Comments on this clone: The same CDR3 is also encoded by other DNA sequences in this sample. The DNA for the CDR3 is TGTGCCAGCAGTGATACTAGCGGCGCAGATACGCAGTATTTT. Its protein is CASSDTSGADTQYF. The chain employs TRBV6-1 and TRBJ2-3; 8 bases are shared with TRBD2. This CDR3 comprises 14 residues. V was pared by 3 bases and J by 4 bases, with 3 bases of the junction left unmatched. Germline CDR1 MNHNS, CDR2 SASEGT.

This rearrangement joins TRBV7-9 to TRBJ2-2, with D possibly being TRBD2 (6 bases). The length of the CDR3 is 15 residues. Germline CDR1 is SEHNR and CDR2 is FQNEAQ (reference sequence). Trimming stripped 0 bases from V and 2 bases from J, with 7 bases between. The CDR3 nucleotides are TGTGCCAGCAGCTTAGCGGGACTCAACACCGGGGAGCTGTTTTTT. Protein: CASSLAGLNTGELFF.

The chain has TRBV19 and TRBJ2-7, with a possible D match to TRBD2 (6 bases). The CDR3 length is 13 residues. The V gene lost 4 bases and the J gene lost 4 bases, with 11 bases spanning the gap. Germline loops: CDR1 LNHDA, CDR2 SQIVND (reference sequence). CDR3 amino acids: CASSTAGRYEQYF. The CDR3 nucleotides are TGTGCCAGTAGTACGGCGGGGAGGTACGAGCAGTACTTC.

This clone occurred a few times. The chain carries TRBV29-1 and TRBJ2-7, with 7 bases that match TRBD1. This CDR3 has 14 residues. After removal of 5 bases from V and 2 bases from J, the junction contained 9 bases not matched to a gene. Germline CDR1 is SQVTM and CDR2 is ANQGSEA. The CDR3 region is CSVTLPQGAYEQYF. The CDR3 DNA reads TGCAGCGTTACCCTACCCCAGGGGGCCTACGAGCAGTACTTC.

This CDR3 is CASSKAGTGYEQYF. Here the CDR3 DNA reads TGTGCCAGCAGTAAGGCCGGGACAGGCTACGAGCAGTACTTC. The chain uses TRBV6-5 and TRBJ2-7; TRBD1 agrees at 8 bases. The germline gives CDR1 MNHEY, CDR2 SVGAGI. This CDR3 spans 14 amino acids. The V and J ends lost 5 bases and 3 bases, in that order; junction bases with no gene match: 6.

The chain links TRBV15 to TRBJ1-4; D unresolved. V lost 10 bases to trimming and J lost 7 bases, with 19 bases between them. CDR1 is LNHNV and CDR2 is YYDKDF in the germline V gene (reference sequence). This CDR3 is 14 amino acids long. The CDR3 loop is CASSYRASGEKLFF. In DNA, the CDR3 is TGTGCCAGCTCATATCGGGCATCAGGTGAAAAACTGTTTTTT.

The table lists this clone with a few counts. V is TRBV7-8 and J is TRBJ1-5; no clear D gene. CDR1 is SGHVS and CDR2 is FQNEAQ in the germline V gene. Deletions cut 1 base from V and 2 bases from J, with 9 bases between. This CDR3 is 15 amino acids long. In DNA form, the CDR3 reads TGTGCCAGCAGCTTAGGGCGAGTTGGCAATCAGCCCCAGCATTTT. This gives the protein CASSLGRVGNQPQHF. The variable domain in full, with the rest retrieved from reference TRBV7-8 and TRBJ1-5, is GAGVSQSPRYKVAKRGQDVALRCDPISGHVSLFWYQQALGQGPEFLTYFQNEAQLDKSGLPSDRFFAERPEGSVSTLKIQRTQQEDSAVYLCASSLGRVGNQPQHFGDGTRLSIL.

CDR3 coding DNA: TGTGCCAGCAGCTTAGAGGCAGGGAAATCCTACGAGCAGTACTTC. Translating gives CASSLEAGKSYEQYF. The rearrangement uses TRBV11-2 and TRBJ2-7; maybe TRBD1 (5 bases). Germline V gene lookup returns CDR1 SGHAT and CDR2 FQNNGV. The V end was cut by 0 bases, the J end by 1 base, with 10 bases between. This CDR3 is 15 amino acids long. Together with reference TRBV11-2 and TRBJ2-7, the CDR3 gives the full variable domain: EAGVAQSPRYKIIEKRQSVAFWCNPISGHATLYWYQQILGQGPKLLIQFQNNGVVDDSQLPKDRFSAERLKGVDSTLKIQPAKLEDSAVYLCASSLEAGKSYEQYFGPGTRLTVT.

This chain uses TRBV9 with TRBJ2-3; 9 bases agree with TRBD2. CDR3 size: 17 residues. Trimming removed 0 bases from V and 0 bases from J; junction bases left unmatched: 5. CDR1 and CDR2 from the germline V gene are SGDLS and YYNGEE. In nucleotides, the CDR3 is TGTGCCAGCAGCGTAGGCGGTAGCGGGAGTAGCACAGATACGCAGTATTTT. This gives the protein CASSVGGSGSSTDTQYF. Full variable domain (remainder filled in from reference TRBV9 and TRBJ2-3): DSGVTQTPKHLITATGQRVTLRCSPRSGDLSVYWYQQSLDQGLQFLIQYYNGEERAKGNILERFSAQQFPDLHSELNLSSLELGDSALYFCASSVGGSGSSTDTQYFGPGTRLTVL.

The rearrangement joins TRBV7-3 to TRBJ1-5; D might be TRBD1 (6 bases). This CDR3 has 15 residues. Germline assignment: CDR1 SGHTA and CDR2 FQGTGA. Trimming shortened V by 5 bases and J by 7 bases, and 18 bases separated the two germline ends. CDR3 nucleotides: TGTGCCAGCAGCCCCATCAGGACAGCTGACCAGCCCCAGCATTTT. The encoded protein is CASSPIRTADQPQHF.

The J gene is TRBJ1-1, the V gene TRBV30; no clear D gene. The V gene's germline CDR1 is GTSNPN and CDR2 SVGIG (reference sequence). With 0 bases removed from V and 1 base from J, the gap between germline ends came to 15 bases. The CDR3 runs to 16 residues. The CDR3 sequence is CAWSVLASLGNTEAFF. CDR3 in DNA: TGTGCCTGGAGTGTACTAGCCTCTCTGGGGAACACTGAAGCTTTCTTT.

The chain links TRBV11-3 to TRBJ2-5; no definite D call. CDR1 and CDR2 (germline): SGHNT, YENEEA. Trimming left V 2 bases short and J 5 bases short, with 9 bases between. The CDR3 totals 13 residues. CDR3 amino acids: CASSLSVRETQYF. The DNA of the CDR3 is TGTGCCAGCAGCTTATCCGTGAGGGAGACCCAGTACTTC.

The chain recombines TRBV20-1 with TRBJ1-1, with D possibly being TRBD1 (5 bases). Germline V gene sequence: CDR1 DFQATT, CDR2 SNEGSKA (reference sequence). The V and J ends lost 5 bases and 8 bases respectively, with 9 bases between them. The CDR3 contains 10 residues. The CDR3 coding sequence is TGCAGTGCTGGGGGGGGAGAAGCTTTCTTT. Amino acids: CSAGGGEAFF.

The rearrangement joins TRBV6-5 to TRBJ1-1, with TRBD1 as a possible D gene (6 bases). Germline assignment: CDR1 MNHEY and CDR2 SVGAGI. The CDR3 covers 12 residues. The V end was cut by 2 bases, the J end by 8 bases, with 9 bases between. CDR3 protein: CASSYQGIEAFF. CDR3 DNA: TGTGCCAGCAGTTACCAGGGGATCGAAGCTTTCTTT.

The chain links TRBV19 to TRBJ2-1; perhaps TRBD1 as D (6 bases). Germline V gene data show CDR1 as LNHDA and CDR2 as SQIVND (reference sequence). V lost 2 bases to trimming and J lost 9 bases, with 20 bases between them. The CDR3 is 16 residues long. The CDR3 reads CASSIRFREVGAEQFF. The CDR3 nucleotides are TGTGCCAGTAGTATAAGGTTTAGAGAGGTGGGGGCTGAGCAGTTCTTC.

The chain uses TRBV6-6 and TRBJ1-1; TRBD1 is a possible D gene (6 bases). V dropped 2 bases and J dropped 10 bases, with 11 bases sitting between them. CDR3 length: 12 residues. Looked up from germline, CDR1 is MNHNY and CDR2 is SVGAGI (reference sequence). The CDR3 coding sequence is TGTGCCAGCAGTTACCCCGGGACACCAGCTTTCTTT. This translates into CASSYPGTPAFF.

V and J are TRBV28 and TRBJ1-2, with 9 bases fitting TRBD1. Germline V gene lookup returns CDR1 MDHEN and CDR2 SYDVKM. V lost 5 bases, J lost 4 bases, and 8 bases stayed unmatched. The CDR3 covers 15 residues. The CDR3 protein is CASSPWTGVSYGYTF. The CDR3 bases are TGTGCCAGCAGTCCTTGGACAGGGGTGAGCTATGGCTACACCTTC.

The rearrangement uses TRBV28 and TRBJ1-3, with D possibly TRBD1 on 6 matching bases. Germline values: CDR1 MDHEN, CDR2 SYDVKM. The CDR3 extends over 15 amino acids. The V end was cut by 1 base, the J end by 2 bases, with 9 bases between. CDR3 in DNA: TGTGCCAGCAGTTTATACGGGGGCACTGGAAACACCATATATTTT. Translating gives CASSLYGGTGNTIYF. Drawing the rest from reference TRBV28 and TRBJ1-3, the complete variable domain is DVKVTQSSRYLVKRTGEKVFLECVQDMDHENMFWYRQDPGLGLRLIYFSYDVKMKEKGDIPEGYSVSREKKERFSLILESASTNQTSMYLCASSLYGGTGNTIYFGEGSWLTVV.

This clone was found a few times. The chain carries TRBV11-1 and TRBJ2-3; TRBD1 is a possible D gene (7 bases). The CDR3 length is 16 residues. Germline values: CDR1 SGHAT, CDR2 FQDESV (reference sequence). Trimming cost V 3 bases and J 5 bases, with 18 bases left between them. DNA of the CDR3: TGTGCCAGCAGCTTTCATCAGGGGGGCAGGGGAGATACGCAGTATTTT. Encoded protein: CASSFHQGGRGDTQYF. The whole variable domain, filled in from reference TRBV11-1 and TRBJ2-3, reads EAEVAQSPRYKITEKSQAVAFWCDPISGHATLYWYRQILGQGPELLVQFQDESVVDDSQLPKDRFSAERLKGVDSTLKIQPAELGDSAMYLCASSFHQGGRGDTQYFGPGTRLTVL.

This clone was seen ten or more times. The chain recombines TRBV6-6 with TRBJ2-5; TRBD2 agrees at 7 bases. The CDR3 loop spans 14 amino acids. V lost 7 bases to trimming and J lost 5 bases; unmatched junction nucleotides: 10. CDR1 MNHNY and CDR2 SVGAGI come from the germline V gene (reference sequence). The CDR3 coding sequence is TGTGCCAGCACCTTCGGGAGGCAATTGGAGACCCAGTACTTC. As protein: CASTFGRQLETQYF.